The T cell receptor (beta chain) described here comes from a study of neoadjuvant anti-PD-1 for oral cavity cancer. The assay was immunoSEQ multiplex PCR, and TCRdb's table has in-frame clones only and misses some. Of around 13,000 clones in the sample, approximately 70% were seen once. The CDR3 is 13 residues long. Germline-derived CDR1 and CDR2 are PRHDT and FYEKMQ (reference sequence). Points from the study as a whole: With three patients per group, TCR findings need larger cohorts.

With regard to this clone: Its cognate antigen is unknown. One end of the junction does not line up with germline, which may come from a read error.

This material consisted of PBMCs, taken before nivolumab (anti-PD-1) treatment. This rearrangement joins TRBV13 to TRBJ2-2; weak D call: TRBD2 (5 bases). The origin of this receptor is a person between 35 and 79 years old with oral cavity squamous cell carcinoma. The CDR3 loop is CASSEQYTGELLF. CDR3 DNA sequence: TGTGCCAGCAGTGAACAGTACACCGGGGAGCTGCTTTTT.